What follows is one TCR beta chain and its context. The data belong to a study of neurological immune-mediated disorders. CDR1 is SQVTM and CDR2 is ANQGSEA in the germline V gene. V shed 4 bases, J shed 5 bases, and the junction held 3 bases outside the gene matches. The length of the CDR3 is 13 residues. Each CDR3 protein is one row after TCRdb ran MiXCR on the 5' RACE reads. The data contain 19,000 or so distinct CDR3 sequences, 14% of them singletons. The rearrangement links TRBV29-1 to TRBJ2-5; 11 bases fit TRBD1. Sequencing was done on a sample of CD4+ T cells from blood. The clonotype originates from an older woman with HTLV-1-associated myelopathy (HAM/TSP). The DNA for the CDR3 is TGCAGCGTTGCCGGGACAGGGGGGGAGACCCAGTACTTC. This gives the protein CSVAGTGGETQYF.